This TCR beta chain stems from a study of cytomegalovirus exposure and HLA in healthy donors. Overall study context: Around 80 million unique TCRs from HLA-typed donors were held in an early data release. Study-wide findings and caveats: Rare TCR sequences dominated, though some public TCRs recurred in many donors. The study designated roughly 150 TCR beta chains cytomegalovirus-associated.

As regards this clone: What it binds is unknown.

The PCR employed 60 Vbeta primers together with 13 Jbeta primers. TCRdb's table, derived via immunoSEQ multiplex PCR, lists solely in-frame clones and lacks some. The table has 83,000 or so clones, around 75% seen once. Germline V gene lookup returns CDR1 MNHNS and CDR2 SASEGT. The CDR3 loop spans 13 amino acids. With 6 bases removed from V and 3 bases from J, the gap between germline ends came to 11 bases. The source of this sequence is a middle-aged woman in good health and CMV-seropositive. Sequenced: PBMCs. V gene TRBV6-1 combines with J gene TRBJ1-1, with D hard to call. For the CDR3, the DNA is TGTGCCAGCAGGATCGGGTCGGACACTGAAGCTTTCTTT. This translates into CASRIGSDTEAFF.